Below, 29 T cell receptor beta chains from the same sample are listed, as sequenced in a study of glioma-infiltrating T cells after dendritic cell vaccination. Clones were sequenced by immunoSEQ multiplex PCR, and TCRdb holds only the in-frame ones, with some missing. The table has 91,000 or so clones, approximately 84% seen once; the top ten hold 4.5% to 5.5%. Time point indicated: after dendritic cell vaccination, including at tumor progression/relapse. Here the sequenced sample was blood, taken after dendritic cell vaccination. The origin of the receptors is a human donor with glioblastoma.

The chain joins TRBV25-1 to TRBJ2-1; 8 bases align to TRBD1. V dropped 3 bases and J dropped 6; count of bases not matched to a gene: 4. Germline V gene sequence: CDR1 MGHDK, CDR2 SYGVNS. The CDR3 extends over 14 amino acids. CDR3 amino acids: CASSDWTGRNEQFF. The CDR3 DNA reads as TGTGCCAGCAGTGACTGGACAGGGCGCAATGAGCAGTTCTTC.

The CDR3 DNA reads as TGTGCCAGTAGTATAGGTTCACTAGCGGGGAAGTACCAAGAGACCCAGTACTTC. Its translation is CASSIGSLAGKYQETQYF. This chain uses TRBV19 with TRBJ2-5; 10 nucleotides align to TRBD2. The CDR3 is 18 residues long. V shed 1 base, J shed 0 bases, and the junction held 8 bases outside the gene matches. Germline V gene data show CDR1 as LNHDA and CDR2 as SQIVND (reference sequence). Looking up the rest from reference TRBV19 and TRBJ2-5 gives the full variable domain: DGGITQSPKYLFRKEGQNVTLSCEQNLNHDAMYWYRQDPGQGLRLIYYSQIVNDFQKGDIAEGYSVSREKKESFPLTVTSAQKNPTAFYLCASSIGSLAGKYQETQYFGPGTRLLVL.

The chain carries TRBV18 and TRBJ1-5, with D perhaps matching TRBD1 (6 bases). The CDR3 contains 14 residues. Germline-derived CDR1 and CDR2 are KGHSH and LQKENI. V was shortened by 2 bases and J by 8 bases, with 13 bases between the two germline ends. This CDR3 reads CASSPRGGLEPQHF. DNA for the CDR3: TGTGCCAGCTCACCAAGGGGGGGGCTGGAGCCCCAGCATTTT.

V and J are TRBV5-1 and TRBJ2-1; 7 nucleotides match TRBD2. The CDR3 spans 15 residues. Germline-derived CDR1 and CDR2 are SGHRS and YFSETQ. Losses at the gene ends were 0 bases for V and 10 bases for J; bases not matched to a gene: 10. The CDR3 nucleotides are TGCGCCAGCAGCTTGGTGGCGGGAGCGAATATCGAGCAGTTCTTC. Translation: CASSLVAGANIEQFF. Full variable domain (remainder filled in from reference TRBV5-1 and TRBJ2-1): KAGVTQTPRYLIKTRGQQVTLSCSPISGHRSVSWYQQTPGQGLQFLFEYFSETQRNKGNFPGRFSGRQFSNSRSEMNVSTLELGDSALYLCASSLVAGANIEQFFGPGTRLTVL.

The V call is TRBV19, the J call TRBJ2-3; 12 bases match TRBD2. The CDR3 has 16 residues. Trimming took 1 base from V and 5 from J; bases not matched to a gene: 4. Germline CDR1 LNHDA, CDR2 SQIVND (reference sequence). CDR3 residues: CASSIGRTSGVDTQYF. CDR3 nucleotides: TGTGCCAGTAGTATAGGGCGGACTAGCGGGGTAGATACGCAGTATTTT. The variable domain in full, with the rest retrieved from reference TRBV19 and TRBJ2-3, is DGGITQSPKYLFRKEGQNVTLSCEQNLNHDAMYWYRQDPGQGLRLIYYSQIVNDFQKGDIAEGYSVSREKKESFPLTVTSAQKNPTAFYLCASSIGRTSGVDTQYFGPGTRLTVL.

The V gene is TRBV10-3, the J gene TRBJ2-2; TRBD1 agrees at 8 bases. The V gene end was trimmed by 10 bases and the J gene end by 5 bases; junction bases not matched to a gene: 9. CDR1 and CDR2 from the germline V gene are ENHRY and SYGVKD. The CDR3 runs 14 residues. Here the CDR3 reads CATRTGWLTGELFF. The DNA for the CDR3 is TGTGCCACTAGGACAGGGTGGTTGACCGGGGAGCTGTTTTTT.

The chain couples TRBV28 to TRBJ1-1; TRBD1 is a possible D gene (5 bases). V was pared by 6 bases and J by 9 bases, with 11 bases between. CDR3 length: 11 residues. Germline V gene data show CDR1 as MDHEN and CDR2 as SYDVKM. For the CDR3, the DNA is TGTGCCAGCAGATCGACAGTCCAAGCTTTCTTT. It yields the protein CASRSTVQAFF.

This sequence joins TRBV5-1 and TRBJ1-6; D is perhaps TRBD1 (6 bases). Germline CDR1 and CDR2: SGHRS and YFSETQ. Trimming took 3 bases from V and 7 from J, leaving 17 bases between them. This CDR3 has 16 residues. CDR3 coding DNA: TGCGCCAGCAGCTCCGAGGCGGGTCAGGGGAATTCACCCCTCCACTTT. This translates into CASSSEAGQGNSPLHF.

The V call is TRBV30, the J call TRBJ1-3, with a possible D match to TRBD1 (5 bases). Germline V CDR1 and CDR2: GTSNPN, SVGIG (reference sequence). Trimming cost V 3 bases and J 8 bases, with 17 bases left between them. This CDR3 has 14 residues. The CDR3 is CAWSGGDPWDTIYF. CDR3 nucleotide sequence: TGTGCCTGGAGCGGAGGGGACCCTTGGGACACCATATATTTT. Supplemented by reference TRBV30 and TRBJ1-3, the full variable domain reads SQTIHQWPATLVQPVGSPLSLECTVEGTSNPNLYWYRQAAGRGLQLLFYSVGIGQISSEVPQNLSASRPQDRQFILSSKKLLLSDSGFYLCAWSGGDPWDTIYFGEGSWLTVV.

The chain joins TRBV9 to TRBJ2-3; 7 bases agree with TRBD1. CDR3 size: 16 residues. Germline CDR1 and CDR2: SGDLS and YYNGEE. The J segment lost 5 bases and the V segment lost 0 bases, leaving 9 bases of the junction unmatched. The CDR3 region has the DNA TGTGCCAGCAGCGTAGAAGGGGGCCCGGCAGGAGATACGCAGTATTTT. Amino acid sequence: CASSVEGGPAGDTQYF. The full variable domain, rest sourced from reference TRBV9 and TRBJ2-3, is DSGVTQTPKHLITATGQRVTLRCSPRSGDLSVYWYQQSLDQGLQFLIQYYNGEERAKGNILERFSAQQFPDLHSELNLSSLELGDSALYFCASSVEGGPAGDTQYFGPGTRLTVL.

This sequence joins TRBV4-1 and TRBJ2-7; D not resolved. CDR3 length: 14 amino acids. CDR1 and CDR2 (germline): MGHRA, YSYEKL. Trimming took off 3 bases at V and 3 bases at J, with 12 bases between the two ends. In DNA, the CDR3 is TGCGCCAGCAGCCATCCAGGCACCCTCTACGAGCAGTACTTC. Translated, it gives CASSHPGTLYEQYF.

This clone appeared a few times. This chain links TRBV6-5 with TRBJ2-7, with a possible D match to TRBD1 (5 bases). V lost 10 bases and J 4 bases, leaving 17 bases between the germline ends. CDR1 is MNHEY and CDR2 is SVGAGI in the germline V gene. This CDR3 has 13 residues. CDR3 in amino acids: CATAPGADYEQYF. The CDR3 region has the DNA TGTGCCACCGCCCCTGGGGCGGATTACGAGCAGTACTTC.

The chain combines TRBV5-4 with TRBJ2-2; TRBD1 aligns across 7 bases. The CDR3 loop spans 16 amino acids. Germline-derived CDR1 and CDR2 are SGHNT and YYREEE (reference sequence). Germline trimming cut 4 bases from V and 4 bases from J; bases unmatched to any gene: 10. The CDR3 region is CASSTKQGRFTGELFF. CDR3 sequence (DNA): TGTGCCAGCAGCACCAAACAGGGGCGATTCACCGGGGAGCTGTTTTTT.

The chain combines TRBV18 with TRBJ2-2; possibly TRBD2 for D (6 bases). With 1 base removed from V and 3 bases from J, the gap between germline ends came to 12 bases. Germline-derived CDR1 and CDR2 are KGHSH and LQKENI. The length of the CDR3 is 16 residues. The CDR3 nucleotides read TGTGCCAGCTCACCACACCTTAGCGGAGACACCGGGGAGCTGTTTTTT. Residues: CASSPHLSGDTGELFF.

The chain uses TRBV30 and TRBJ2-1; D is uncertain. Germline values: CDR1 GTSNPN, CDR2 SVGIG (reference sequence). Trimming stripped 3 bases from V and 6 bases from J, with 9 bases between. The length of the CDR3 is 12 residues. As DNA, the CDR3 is TGTGCCTGGAGCGTAAGAGGCAATGAGCAGTTCTTC. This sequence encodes CAWSVRGNEQFF.

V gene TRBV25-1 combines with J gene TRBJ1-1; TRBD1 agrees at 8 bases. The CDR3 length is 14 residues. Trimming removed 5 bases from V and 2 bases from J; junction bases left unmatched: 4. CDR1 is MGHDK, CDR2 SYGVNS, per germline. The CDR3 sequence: CASSPQGGNTEAFF. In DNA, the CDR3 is TGTGCCAGCAGTCCACAGGGGGGCAACACTGAAGCTTTCTTT.

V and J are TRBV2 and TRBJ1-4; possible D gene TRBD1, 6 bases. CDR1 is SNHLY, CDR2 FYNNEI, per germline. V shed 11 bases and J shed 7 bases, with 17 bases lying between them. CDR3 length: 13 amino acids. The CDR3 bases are TGTGCCGCCAGACAGGTGGTGGGTGAAAAACTGTTTTTT. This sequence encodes CAARQVVGEKLFF. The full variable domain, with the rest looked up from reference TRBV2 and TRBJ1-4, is EPEVTQTPSHQVTQMGQEVILRCVPISNHLYFYWYRQILGQKVEFLVSFYNNEISEKSEIFDDQFSVERPDGSNFTLKIRSTKLEDSAMYFCAARQVVGEKLFFGSGTQLSVL.

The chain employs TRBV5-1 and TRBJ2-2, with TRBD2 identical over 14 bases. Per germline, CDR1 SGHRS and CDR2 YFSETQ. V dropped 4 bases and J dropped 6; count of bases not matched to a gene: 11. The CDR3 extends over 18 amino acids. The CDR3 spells CASSRGTSGSTWAGELFF. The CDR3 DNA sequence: TGCGCCAGCAGCCGAGGGACTAGCGGGAGCACGTGGGCCGGGGAGCTGTTTTTT.

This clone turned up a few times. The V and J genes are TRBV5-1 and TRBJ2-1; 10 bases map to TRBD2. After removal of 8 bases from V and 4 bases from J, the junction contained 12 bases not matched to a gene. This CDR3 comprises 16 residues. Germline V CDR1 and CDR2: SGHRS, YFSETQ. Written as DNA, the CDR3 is TGCGCCAGTCGACGGGGAGGGACTAGCGCTTACAATGAGCAGTTCTTC. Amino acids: CASRRGGTSAYNEQFF.

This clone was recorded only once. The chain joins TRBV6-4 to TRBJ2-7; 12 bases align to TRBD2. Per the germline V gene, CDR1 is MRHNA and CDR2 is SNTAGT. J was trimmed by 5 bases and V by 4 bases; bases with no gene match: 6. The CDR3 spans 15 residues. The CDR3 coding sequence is TGTGCCAGCAGTGCACTAGCGGGGGGAAACCACGAGCAGTACTTC. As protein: CASSALAGGNHEQYF.

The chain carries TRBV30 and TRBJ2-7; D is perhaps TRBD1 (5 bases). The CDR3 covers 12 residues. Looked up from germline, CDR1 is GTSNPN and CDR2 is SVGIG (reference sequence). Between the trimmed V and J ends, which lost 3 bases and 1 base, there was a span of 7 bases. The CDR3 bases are TGTGCCTGGAGAAGGGGATCCTACGAGCAGTACTTC. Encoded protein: CAWRRGSYEQYF.

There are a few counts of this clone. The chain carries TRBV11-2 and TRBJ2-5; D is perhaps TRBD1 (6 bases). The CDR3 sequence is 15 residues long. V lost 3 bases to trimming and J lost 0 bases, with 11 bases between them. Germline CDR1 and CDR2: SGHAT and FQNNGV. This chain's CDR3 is CASSFGQGYQETQYF. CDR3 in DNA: TGTGCCAGCAGCTTTGGGCAGGGGTACCAAGAGACCCAGTACTTC.

This CDR3 is CASSSAGRGNQPQHF. CDR3 nucleotide sequence: TGTGCCAGCAGCTCGGCAGGGAGGGGCAATCAGCCCCAGCATTTT. This sequence joins TRBV11-2 and TRBJ1-5, with TRBD1 as a possible D gene (5 bases). The V end lost 4 bases, the J end lost 2 bases, and 12 bases lay between the germline ends. The germline gives CDR1 SGHAT, CDR2 FQNNGV. The CDR3 runs 15 residues.

The chain's CDR3 is CASSFGNMNTGELFF. DNA for the CDR3: TGTGCCAGCAGCTTCGGTAATATGAACACCGGGGAGCTGTTTTTT. The J gene is TRBJ2-2, the V gene TRBV7-6; no clear D gene. CDR1 and CDR2 from the germline V gene are SGHVS and FNYEAQ. This CDR3 spans 15 amino acids. With 3 bases removed from V and 1 base from J, the gap between germline ends came to 9 bases.

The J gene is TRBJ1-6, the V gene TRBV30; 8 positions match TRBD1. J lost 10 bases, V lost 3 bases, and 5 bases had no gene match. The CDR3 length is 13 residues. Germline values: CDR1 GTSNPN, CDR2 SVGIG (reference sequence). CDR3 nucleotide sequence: TGTGCCTGGAGCCGGGGACAGGCCTCACCCCTCCACTTT. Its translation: CAWSRGQASPLHF.

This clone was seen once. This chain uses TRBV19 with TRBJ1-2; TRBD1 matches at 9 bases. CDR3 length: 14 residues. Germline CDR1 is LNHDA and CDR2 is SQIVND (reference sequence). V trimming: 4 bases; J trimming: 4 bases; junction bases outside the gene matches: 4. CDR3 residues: CASSTGQGPYGYTF. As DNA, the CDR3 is TGTGCCAGTAGTACCGGACAGGGGCCCTATGGCTACACCTTC.

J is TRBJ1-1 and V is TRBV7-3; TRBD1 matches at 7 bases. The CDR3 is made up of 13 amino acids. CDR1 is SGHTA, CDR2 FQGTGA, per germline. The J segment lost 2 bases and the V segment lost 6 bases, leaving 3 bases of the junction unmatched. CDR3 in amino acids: CASSRDSNTEAFF. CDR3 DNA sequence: TGTGCCAGCAGTCGGGACAGCAACACTGAAGCTTTCTTT.

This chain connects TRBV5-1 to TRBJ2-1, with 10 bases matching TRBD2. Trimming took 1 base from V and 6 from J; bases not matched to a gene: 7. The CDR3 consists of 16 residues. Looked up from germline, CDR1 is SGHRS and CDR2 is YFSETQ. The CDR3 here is CASSLYLSSGSNEQFF. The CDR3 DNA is TGCGCCAGCAGCTTGTATCTGTCTAGCGGGAGCAATGAGCAGTTCTTC.

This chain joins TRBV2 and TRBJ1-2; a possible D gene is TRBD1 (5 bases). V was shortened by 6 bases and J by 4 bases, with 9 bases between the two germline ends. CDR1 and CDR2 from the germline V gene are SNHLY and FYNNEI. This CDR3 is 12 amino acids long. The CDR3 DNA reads TGTGCCAGCAGGTTAGACAGCTATGGCTACACCTTC. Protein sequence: CASRLDSYGYTF.